This T cell receptor (beta chain) is drawn from a study of STAT3 mutations in large granular lymphocyte leukemia. Between the trimmed V and J ends, which lost 4 bases and 2 bases, there was a span of 4 bases. The V gene's germline CDR1 is MRHNA and CDR2 SNTAGT. The CDR3 contains 12 residues. This clone was seen only a few times. What it recognizes is unknown. General observations from the study: Samples missed the first appearance of the clone. In T-cell large granular lymphocyte leukemia, about half of patients showed multiple immunodominant subclonotypes. Treatment regimens differed across patients between samplings.

Clones were sequenced by immunoSEQ multiplex PCR, and TCRdb holds only the in-frame ones, with some missing. The sample holds around 7,800 clones, 75% to 95% seen once. The TCR was taken from a man aged 45-65 years with T-cell large granular lymphocyte leukemia. Some clones in this sample may be carry-over from other donors' samples. Sample: peripheral blood mononuclear cells. The chain links TRBV6-4 to TRBJ2-3; D gene uncertain. CDR3 DNA: TGTGCCAGCAGTGTGAACACAGATACGCAGTATTTT. It yields the protein CASSVNTDTQYF.